The present T cell receptor beta chain was sequenced within a study of T-cell reconstitution after alpha-beta-depleted transplantation in children. It was with unique molecular identifiers that the TCRbeta library was prepared. TCRdb reprocessed the PCR reads via MiXCR and lists one record per CDR3 protein. The sample has about 300,000 distinct CDR3 sequences; roughly 8.2% are singletons. Trimming at V came to 5 bases and at J to 10 bases, leaving 8 bases not matched to a gene. CDR1 is LNHNV and CDR2 is YYDKDF in the germline V gene (reference sequence). There are 13 residues in the CDR3. This clonotype turned up a few times. Its antigen is as yet unknown. Overall study results and limits: The origin of high day-60 TCRbeta diversity in some patients lay in surviving recipient T cells and thymic progenitors. Newly produced T cells mostly accounted for T-cell counts and diversity one year post-transplant. At around two months after transplant, the alpha-beta T cells were reportedly derived from several hundred expanded clones that came from non-depleted graft cells.

This chain links TRBV15 with TRBJ2-3, with 8 bases aligning to TRBD2. The sequenced sample was peripheral blood, obtained 360 days after TCRalphabeta/CD19-depleted stem cell transplant. The TCR comes from a female patient aged 2-9 years who had a stem cell transplant for Fanconi anemia, so the T cells may come from the graft donor. Written as DNA, the CDR3 is TGTGCCACCAGCCTGGCCAGCGGGGGCCCGCAGTATTTT. Residues: CATSLASGGPQYF. Full variable domain (remainder filled in from reference TRBV15 and TRBJ2-3): DAMVIQNPRYQVTQFGKPVTLSCSQTLNHNVMYWYQQKSSQAPKLLFHYYDKDFNNEADTPDNFQSRRPNTSFCFLDIRSPGLGDTAMYLCATSLASGGPQYFGPGTRLTVL.